This is a list of T cell receptor beta chains from one sample in a study of CD8 T cells in ankylosing spondylitis. A single record per CDR3 protein comes from TCRdb applying MiXCR to the 5' RACE reads. In the table there are 200,000 to 250,000 distinct CDR3 sequences, about 10% of which are singletons. The sample consisted of blood, either unsorted or a sorted T cell fraction (not recorded which). The receptors here all came from a male donor with ankylosing spondylitis or in good health (not recorded which). The CDR3 runs from the conserved cysteine through the conserved F or W. The order of the fields is J gene, clone size, V gene, D gene, CDR3 protein, CDR3 DNA. A D gene is named only where the DNA matches it firmly. A row's size may be missing; if present it is once, few, many or a size class.

j_call: TRBJ2-2
clone_size: .
v_call: TRBV7-2
d_call: .
cdr3_aa: CVSSFGGELFF
cdr3_nt: TGTGTCAGCAGCTTTGGCGGGGAGCTGTTTTTT

j_call: TRBJ2-1
clone_size: many
v_call: TRBV27
d_call: .
cdr3_aa: CASSFTTGTEQFF
cdr3_nt: TGTGCCAGCAGTTTTACTACCGGGACTGAGCAGTTCTTC

j_call: TRBJ2-3
clone_size: .
v_call: TRBV9
d_call: .
cdr3_aa: CASSADQYTDTQYF
cdr3_nt: TGTGCCAGCAGCGCTGATCAGTACACAGATACGCAGTATTTT

j_call: TRBJ2-5
clone_size: many
v_call: TRBV5-1
d_call: .
cdr3_aa: CASSLIGLAGETQYF
cdr3_nt: TGCGCCAGCAGCTTGATTGGGCTAGCCGGGGAGACCCAGTACTTC

j_call: TRBJ2-5
clone_size: .
v_call: TRBV6-5
d_call: .
cdr3_aa: CASRTGMETQYF
cdr3_nt: TGTGCCAGCAGAACAGGGATGGAGACCCAGTACTTC

j_call: TRBJ1-5
clone_size: few
v_call: TRBV19
d_call: .
cdr3_aa: CASRYSLGGNQPQHF
cdr3_nt: TGTGCCAGTAGGTACAGTTTGGGGGGCAATCAGCCCCAGCATTTT

j_call: TRBJ2-5
clone_size: many
v_call: TRBV12-3/TRBV12-4
d_call: .
cdr3_aa: CASSLALQGRETQYF
cdr3_nt: TGTGCCAGCAGTTTAGCGCTTCAGGGGAGGGAGACCCAGTACTTC

j_call: TRBJ2-1
clone_size: many
v_call: TRBV12-3/TRBV12-4
d_call: .
cdr3_aa: CASWVEGFNEQFF
cdr3_nt: TGTGCCAGCTGGGTGGAGGGCTTCAATGAGCAGTTCTTC

j_call: TRBJ2-7
clone_size: many
v_call: TRBV5-1
d_call: TRBD1
cdr3_aa: CASSRDRTYEQYF
cdr3_nt: TGCGCCAGCAGCCGGGACAGAACCTACGAGCAGTACTTC

j_call: TRBJ2-7
clone_size: many
v_call: TRBV29-1
d_call: .
cdr3_aa: CSALADTTYEQYF
cdr3_nt: TGCAGCGCTCTGGCCGACACGACCTACGAGCAGTACTTC

j_call: TRBJ2-1
clone_size: .
v_call: TRBV2
d_call: .
cdr3_aa: CASSDPGGRNEQFF
cdr3_nt: TGTGCCAGCAGTGATCCCGGGGGAAGGAATGAGCAGTTCTTC

j_call: TRBJ1-1
clone_size: .
v_call: TRBV3-1
d_call: .
cdr3_aa: CASSQDRTEAFF
cdr3_nt: TGTGCCAGCAGCCAAGATCGCACTGAAGCTTTCTTT

j_call: TRBJ2-1
clone_size: few
v_call: TRBV5-1
d_call: .
cdr3_aa: CASNRDQTYNEQFF
cdr3_nt: TGCGCCAGCAATCGGGATCAAACCTACAATGAGCAGTTCTTC

j_call: TRBJ2-2
clone_size: many
v_call: TRBV5-1
d_call: TRBD2
cdr3_aa: CASSWGLAGPGTGELFF
cdr3_nt: TGCGCCAGCAGCTGGGGACTAGCGGGGCCGGGCACCGGGGAGCTGTTTTTT

j_call: TRBJ2-2
clone_size: many
v_call: TRBV5-1
d_call: TRBD1
cdr3_aa: CASSPGQGNTGELFF
cdr3_nt: TGCGCCAGCAGCCCCGGACAGGGGAACACCGGGGAGCTGTTTTTT

j_call: TRBJ1-2
clone_size: many
v_call: TRBV6-5
d_call: .
cdr3_aa: CASSYPRGQIFNYGYTF
cdr3_nt: TGTGCCAGCAGTTACCCGCGAGGGCAGATCTTTAACTATGGCTACACCTTC

j_call: TRBJ2-1
clone_size: few
v_call: TRBV7-8
d_call: .
cdr3_aa: CASSPTFNEQFF
cdr3_nt: TGTGCCAGCAGCCCAACGTTTAATGAGCAGTTCTTC

j_call: TRBJ2-1
clone_size: few
v_call: TRBV7-9
d_call: .
cdr3_aa: CASSVTLATEYHNEQFF
cdr3_nt: TGTGCCAGCAGCGTAACTCTAGCGACAGAATACCACAATGAGCAGTTCTTC

j_call: TRBJ1-1
clone_size: many
v_call: TRBV5-1
d_call: .
cdr3_aa: CASSLEGMGNTEAFF
cdr3_nt: TGCGCCAGCAGCTTGGAGGGAATGGGGAACACTGAAGCTTTCTTT

j_call: TRBJ2-1
clone_size: many
v_call: TRBV11-2
d_call: TRBD2
cdr3_aa: CASSFVSPSGYNEQFF
cdr3_nt: TGTGCCAGCAGCTTCGTCTCCCCTAGCGGATACAATGAGCAGTTCTTC

j_call: TRBJ2-1
clone_size: few
v_call: TRBV27
d_call: TRBD1
cdr3_aa: CASSFGTGVDEQFF
cdr3_nt: TGTGCCAGCAGTTTTGGAACAGGGGTCGATGAGCAGTTCTTC

j_call: TRBJ2-3
clone_size: .
v_call: TRBV19
d_call: TRBD1
cdr3_aa: CASSTDRELYTQYF
cdr3_nt: TGTGCCAGTTCGACCGACAGGGAATTATATACGCAGTATTTT

j_call: TRBJ1-1
clone_size: .
v_call: TRBV5-1
d_call: .
cdr3_aa: CASSLVGWGAFF
cdr3_nt: TGCGCCAGCAGCTTGGTGGGTTGGGGAGCTTTCTTT

j_call: TRBJ1-6
clone_size: many
v_call: TRBV7-6
d_call: .
cdr3_aa: CASSLEHGGDSPLHF
cdr3_nt: TGTGCCAGCAGCTTGGAGCACGGGGGAGATTCACCCCTCCACTTT

j_call: TRBJ1-1
clone_size: few
v_call: TRBV12-3/TRBV12-4
d_call: .
cdr3_aa: CASSLVGGGAFF
cdr3_nt: TGTGCCAGCAGTTTAGTCGGCGGGGGAGCTTTCTTT

j_call: TRBJ1-2
clone_size: few
v_call: TRBV4-1
d_call: TRBD1
cdr3_aa: CASSKQGAPDGYTF
cdr3_nt: TGCGCCAGCAGCAAACAGGGGGCGCCTGATGGCTACACCTTC

j_call: TRBJ2-2
clone_size: many
v_call: TRBV25-1
d_call: TRBD2
cdr3_aa: CASSEFGGSAGELFF
cdr3_nt: TGTGCCAGCAGTGAATTCGGGGGGTCGGCCGGGGAGCTGTTTTTT

j_call: TRBJ2-2
clone_size: few
v_call: TRBV25-1
d_call: .
cdr3_aa: CASSGVKDTGELFF
cdr3_nt: TGTGCCAGCAGTGGAGTTAAGGATACCGGGGAGCTGTTTTTT

j_call: TRBJ2-5
clone_size: many
v_call: TRBV5-6
d_call: TRBD2
cdr3_aa: CASSSKTSEYQETQYF
cdr3_nt: TGTGCCAGCAGCTCAAAGACTAGCGAGTACCAAGAGACCCAGTACTTC

j_call: TRBJ2-2
clone_size: .
v_call: TRBV3-1
d_call: TRBD2
cdr3_aa: CASSQGAGALNTGELFF
cdr3_nt: TGTGCCAGCAGCCAAGGAGCGGGGGCCCTAAACACCGGGGAGCTGTTTTTT

j_call: TRBJ1-2
clone_size: many
v_call: TRBV3-1
d_call: .
cdr3_aa: CASSQGTAYGYTF
cdr3_nt: TGTGCCAGCAGCCAGGGGACGGCCTATGGCTACACCTTC

j_call: TRBJ1-5
clone_size: .
v_call: TRBV28
d_call: .
cdr3_aa: CASSPRMGANQPQHF
cdr3_nt: TGTGCCAGCAGTCCGCGGATGGGTGCCAATCAGCCCCAGCATTTT

j_call: TRBJ2-5
clone_size: many
v_call: TRBV27
d_call: .
cdr3_aa: CASSPATGRSQYF
cdr3_nt: TGTGCCAGCAGTCCAGCAACCGGACGGTCCCAGTACTTC

j_call: TRBJ2-7
clone_size: many
v_call: TRBV20-1
d_call: .
cdr3_aa: CSAGGDLAYEQYF
cdr3_nt: TGCAGTGCTGGCGGGGACTTAGCCTACGAGCAGTACTTC

j_call: TRBJ1-5
clone_size: many
v_call: TRBV5-1
d_call: .
cdr3_aa: CASRPTGTSNQPQHF
cdr3_nt: TGCGCCAGCAGACCTACAGGGACGAGCAATCAGCCCCAGCATTTT

j_call: TRBJ2-3
clone_size: many
v_call: TRBV9
d_call: TRBD2
cdr3_aa: CASSPRQLAWVRGTSTDTQYF
cdr3_nt: TGTGCCAGCAGCCCCAGACAACTAGCGTGGGTCCGCGGTACTAGCACAGATACGCAGTATTTT

j_call: TRBJ2-1
clone_size: few
v_call: TRBV20-1
d_call: .
cdr3_aa: CSAPGLGGNEQFF
cdr3_nt: TGCAGTGCTCCGGGGCTAGGAGGGAATGAGCAGTTCTTC

j_call: TRBJ2-7
clone_size: few
v_call: TRBV7-7
d_call: .
cdr3_aa: CASSVDRVNEQYF
cdr3_nt: TGTGCCAGCAGCGTTGACCGGGTTAACGAGCAGTACTTC

j_call: TRBJ1-2
clone_size: .
v_call: TRBV18
d_call: .
cdr3_aa: CASSPPSGGMTNYGYTF
cdr3_nt: TGTGCCAGCTCACCACCGTCGGGCGGAATGACAAACTATGGCTACACCTTC

j_call: TRBJ2-2
clone_size: .
v_call: TRBV7-3
d_call: .
cdr3_aa: CATGASNTGELFF
cdr3_nt: TGTGCCACGGGGGCCTCGAACACCGGGGAGCTGTTTTTT

j_call: TRBJ2-7
clone_size: many
v_call: TRBV15
d_call: .
cdr3_aa: CATSFQETVPYEQYF
cdr3_nt: TGTGCCACCAGCTTTCAGGAGACCGTCCCCTACGAGCAGTACTTC

j_call: TRBJ1-5
clone_size: many
v_call: TRBV6-1
d_call: TRBD1
cdr3_aa: CASSPGTGGIQPQHF
cdr3_nt: TGTGCCAGCAGCCCCGGGACAGGGGGTATTCAGCCCCAGCATTTT

j_call: TRBJ2-3
clone_size: many
v_call: TRBV12-3/TRBV12-4
d_call: TRBD2
cdr3_aa: CASSFPKTSGGADTQYF
cdr3_nt: TGTGCCAGCAGTTTCCCCAAGACTAGCGGGGGCGCAGATACGCAGTATTTT

j_call: TRBJ2-2
clone_size: many
v_call: TRBV5-1
d_call: TRBD2
cdr3_aa: CASSLTSGGDTGELFF
cdr3_nt: TGCGCCAGCAGCTTGACTAGCGGGGGGGACACCGGGGAGCTGTTTTTT

j_call: TRBJ2-1
clone_size: many
v_call: TRBV5-1
d_call: TRBD1
cdr3_aa: CASSLGQGLSYNEQFF
cdr3_nt: TGCGCCAGCAGCTTGGGACAGGGGCTATCCTACAATGAGCAGTTCTTC

j_call: TRBJ2-7
clone_size: many
v_call: TRBV5-1
d_call: TRBD2
cdr3_aa: CASSLVLAGHYEQYF
cdr3_nt: TGCGCCAGCAGCTTGGTTCTAGCGGGGCACTACGAGCAGTACTTC

j_call: TRBJ2-1
clone_size: many
v_call: TRBV12-3/TRBV12-4
d_call: .
cdr3_aa: CASSSRGSLNHNEQFF
cdr3_nt: TGTGCCAGCAGTTCCCGGGGGTCCCTCAATCACAATGAGCAGTTCTTC

j_call: TRBJ1-5
clone_size: many
v_call: TRBV5-1
d_call: .
cdr3_aa: CASSLAGFEGQPQHF
cdr3_nt: TGCGCCAGCAGCTTGGCAGGGTTCGAGGGACAGCCCCAGCATTTT

j_call: TRBJ2-5
clone_size: many
v_call: TRBV15
d_call: TRBD1
cdr3_aa: CATSRTGGWETQYF
cdr3_nt: TGTGCCACCAGCAGGACAGGGGGCTGGGAGACCCAGTACTTC

j_call: TRBJ2-7
clone_size: many
v_call: TRBV4-2
d_call: .
cdr3_aa: CASSQLGDYEQYF
cdr3_nt: TGTGCCAGCAGCCAACTTGGGGACTACGAGCAGTACTTC

j_call: TRBJ2-5
clone_size: .
v_call: TRBV29-1
d_call: TRBD2
cdr3_aa: CSVRDTGLAGSETQYF
cdr3_nt: TGCAGCGTTCGGGACACGGGACTAGCGGGATCCGAGACCCAGTACTTC

j_call: TRBJ1-2
clone_size: many
v_call: TRBV27
d_call: TRBD1
cdr3_aa: CASSIGQGYGYGYTF
cdr3_nt: TGTGCCAGCAGTATAGGACAGGGTTATGGCTATGGCTACACCTTC